The clone carrying this TCR beta chain came up a few times. Its antigen is unidentified. Germline assignment: CDR1 LNHNV and CDR2 YYDKDF (reference sequence). The CDR3 extends over 14 amino acids. V was shortened by 7 bases and J by 4 bases, with 14 bases between the two germline ends. One entry per CDR3 protein, called by TCRdb with MiXCR from the 5' RACE reads. The table includes over 450,000 distinct CDR3 sequences, roughly 13% detected once. The data were obtained in a study of CD8 T cells in ankylosing spondylitis. Findings of the study overall: Significant enrichment of disease-linked clones was reported in matched ankylosing spondylitis synovial fluid. Disease-linked clones were found to be CD8+ and relatively rare in peripheral blood. Ankylosing spondylitis blood seemed to carry a telltale TCR beta motif made of under ten highly homologous variants.

V is TRBV15 and J is TRBJ1-3; D unresolved. Sequencing was carried out using blood, either unsorted or a sorted T cell fraction (not recorded which). The receptor comes from a male donor with ankylosing spondylitis. The CDR3 sequence: CATKAEREGNTIYF. The DNA for the CDR3 is TGTGCCACCAAGGCGGAGAGGGAAGGAAACACCATATATTTT.